A selection of T cell receptor beta chains follows, all from one sample in a study of blood T cell repertoires in COVID-19. Libraries were prepared by immunoSEQ multiplex PCR; TCRdb keeps only in-frame clonotypes and omits some of them. In the table there are approximately 65,000 clones, approximately 80% of which are singletons. The sample taken for sequencing was peripheral blood. Source of these receptors: a woman at least 80 years old with active or convalescent COVID-19. Both conserved end residues are part of each CDR3. Fields, in order: D gene, clone size, CDR3 length, V gene, J gene, CDR3 DNA, CDR3 protein. D genes are given only for firm matches. The size entry is marked missing in some rows and otherwise reads once, few, many or a size class.

.	.	11	TRBV3-1/TRBV3-2	TRBJ2-5	TGTGCCAGCAGCCTATTTGAGACCCAGTACTTC	CASSLFETQYF
.	.	15	TRBV10-3	TRBJ1-2	TGTGCCATCAGTGAGTCGCGGCAGGGCGACTATGGCTACACCTTC	CAISESRQGDYGYTF
TRBD1	.	18	TRBV5-1	TRBJ1-1	TGCGCCAGCAGCTTGGAACCGGGACAGGGTGTCAAGAACACTGAAGCTTTCTTT	CASSLEPGQGVKNTEAFF
.	.	14	TRBV18	TRBJ1-5	TGTGCCAGCTCACCAGAAGCAGGGAATGGTCCCCAGCATTTT	CASSPEAGNGPQHF
.	.	18	TRBV18	TRBJ1-2	TGTGCCAGCTCACCAGTAACGAGGGTTAAGGACTCTAACTATGGCTACACCTTC	CASSPVTRVKDSNYGYTF
TRBD2	.	19	TRBV4-1	TRBJ2-2	TGCGCCAGCAGCCAGGATTCCCCAGTGACGGGGGGAGACACCGGGGAGCTGTTTTTT	CASSQDSPVTGGDTGELFF
.	.	13	TRBV12-3/TRBV12-4	TRBJ1-2	TGTGCCAGCAGTTTGGAAAGGGGCTATGGCTACACCTTC	CASSLERGYGYTF
.	.	15	TRBV3-1/TRBV3-2	TRBJ2-1	TGTGCCAGCAGCCCTGCGGGGCCAAACTACAATGAGCAGTTCTTC	CASSPAGPNYNEQFF
TRBD1	.	13	TRBV12-3/TRBV12-4	TRBJ2-7	TGTGCCAGCAGTACACGGGACAGCAGCGAGCAGTACTTC	CASSTRDSSEQYF
TRBD1	.	15	TRBV4-1	TRBJ1-2	TGCGCCAGCAGCCAAGGGACAGGGCAAAACTATGGCTACACCTTC	CASSQGTGQNYGYTF
.	.	14	TRBV10-1	TRBJ2-1	TGCGCCAGCAGTCCAGGGGGGTCTTACAATGAGCAGTTCTTC	CASSPGGSYNEQFF
.	.	15	TRBV27	TRBJ1-2	TGTGCCAGCAGTTTAACAGGAGGGCCAGGATATGGCTACACCTTC	CASSLTGGPGYGYTF
TRBD2	.	17	TRBV5-1	TRBJ2-5	TGCGCCCGCCGCCCGCCGGGGGGGGCAGGACTAGGGGAGACCCAGTACTTC	CARRPPGGAGLGETQYF
.	.	13	TRBV19	TRBJ2-7	TGTGCCAGTAGGGAGCGTTCTCCCTACGAGCAGTACTTC	CASRERSPYEQYF
TRBD1	.	17	TRBV3-1/TRBV3-2	TRBJ1-2	TGTGCCAGCAGCCAAGATCTTGGGGGGACAGGGACCGATGGCTACACCTTC	CASSQDLGGTGTDGYTF
TRBD2	.	15	TRBV5-1	TRBJ2-7	TGCGCCAGCAGCCCGGGAGGGTCCCAACACTACGAGCAGTACTTC	CASSPGGSQHYEQYF
TRBD1	.	15	TRBV5-8	TRBJ2-1	TGTGCCAGCAGCCTCGGGACAGGGTCCTACAATGAGCAGTTCTTC	CASSLGTGSYNEQFF
TRBD2	.	15	TRBV18	TRBJ2-7	TGTGCCAGCTCACCAGCGATAGCGGGGGCCTACGAGCAGTACTTC	CASSPAIAGAYEQYF
.	.	14	TRBV27	TRBJ2-2	TGTGCCAGCAGTTTGCAGGGGTACACCGGGGAGCTGTTTTTT	CASSLQGYTGELFF
TRBD2	.	15	TRBV5-5	TRBJ2-1	TGTGCCAGCAGCGTCGGGACTAGCGGGGCCAATGAGCAGTTCTTC	CASSVGTSGANEQFF
.	.	16	TRBV3-1/TRBV3-2	TRBJ2-6	TGTGCCAGCAGCCAAGAGGTCGGTTCTGGGGCCAACGTCCTGACTTTC	CASSQEVGSGANVLTF
.	.	13	TRBV29-1	TRBJ1-2	TGCAGCGTTGAAGATCAAACAGGGACTGGCTACACCTTC	CSVEDQTGTGYTF
.	.	14	TRBV4-2	TRBJ1-1	TGTGCCAGCAGCCAGCCAAACGGGGGGGTAGAAGCTTTCTTT	CASSQPNGGVEAFF
TRBD1	.	14	TRBV6-5	TRBJ1-5	TGTGCCAGCAGTTACGACAGGGATGGTCAGCCCCAGCATTTT	CASSYDRDGQPQHF
.	.	13	TRBV19	TRBJ1-5	TGTGCCAGTAGTATAGGAAGGGGTCAGCCCCAGCATTTT	CASSIGRGQPQHF
TRBD1	.	16	TRBV9	TRBJ2-3	TGTGCCAGCAGCGTAGCAGGACAGGGTTTACAAGATACGCAGTATTTT	CASSVAGQGLQDTQYF
.	once	15	TRBV3-1/TRBV3-2	TRBJ2-3	TGTGCCAGCAGCTCCCAGGCGGGGCATACAGATACGCAGTATTTT	CASSSQAGHTDTQYF
.	.	15	TRBV5-1	TRBJ1-1	TGCGCCAGCACCCTGACCTCGGCAGGCAACACTGAAGCTTTCTTT	CASTLTSAGNTEAFF
.	.	14	TRBV7-2	TRBJ1-2	TGTGCCAGCAGCCGTTCCGGGGGGATCCATGGCTACACCTTC	CASSRSGGIHGYTF
.	medium-sized	13	TRBV11-2	TRBJ1-1	TGTGCCAGCAGCCCAAACACGAACACTGAAGCTTTCTTT	CASSPNTNTEAFF
.	.	12	TRBV30	TRBJ1-2	TGTGCCTGGAGTCCCGGGGGGGGAACCTACACCTTC	CAWSPGGGTYTF